These T cell receptor beta chains were read from a single sample in a study of blood T cells in healthy people across ages. TCRdb ran MiXCR on the 5' RACE reads and lists one entry per CDR3 protein. The profile shows hundreds of thousands of distinct CDR3 sequences, more than 25% of them singletons. The same sample was also used in a study of T cells of mothers and their children.

Sequencing was performed on blood. These receptors were taken from a boy aged 5-17 years in good health. Each CDR3 is given with its conserved first and last residue. The D gene is left open where the match is weak. Clone size is not always given. Where it is, it says once, few, many or a class for expanded clones.

>TRBV11-2|-|-|TRBJ1-4
CASSLDLGTREKLFF
TGTGCCAGCAGCTTAGATCTCGGGACGAGGGAAAAACTGTTTTTT
>TRBV6-1|-|-|TRBJ2-3
CASRDGWPDTQYF
TGTGCCAGCAGGGACGGATGGCCAGATACGCAGTATTTT
>TRBV7-9|few|-|TRBJ2-7
CAGKEISYEQYF
TGTGCCGGCAAGGAGATCTCCTACGAGCAGTACTTC
>TRBV2|few|TRBD2|TRBJ2-3
CASSESLAATDTQYF
TGTGCCAGCAGTGAATCACTAGCGGCCACAGATACGCAGTATTTT
>TRBV5-5|-|-|TRBJ2-2
CASSTRTGELFF
TGTGCCAGCAGCACACGAACCGGGGAGCTGTTTTTT
>TRBV20-1|-|TRBD2|TRBJ2-1
CSARLAGLSSYNEQFF
TGCAGTGCTAGACTAGCGGGCTTGAGCTCCTACAATGAGCAGTTCTTC
>TRBV28|few|-|TRBJ2-5
CASSLRTKGTQYF
TGTGCCAGCAGTTTGAGGACCAAGGGGACCCAGTACTTC
>TRBV18|-|-|TRBJ2-1
CASSPRSQDGEQFF
TGTGCCAGCTCACCACGTAGTCAGGACGGTGAGCAGTTCTTC
>TRBV10-3|few|-|TRBJ2-7
CAARSGVLDEQYF
TGTGCCGCGCGTTCAGGGGTATTGGACGAGCAGTACTTC
>TRBV6-4|-|TRBD1|TRBJ1-2
CASKGTGDYGYTF
TGTGCCAGCAAGGGAACAGGGGACTATGGCTACACCTTC
>TRBV29-1|-|TRBD2|TRBJ2-1
CSGSLAGGTNEQFF
TGCAGCGGCTCACTAGCGGGGGGAACCAATGAGCAGTTCTTC
>TRBV18|-|TRBD1|TRBJ2-5
CASSPMTGLQETQYF
TGTGCCAGCTCACCTATGACAGGGCTTCAAGAGACCCAGTACTTC
>TRBV28|-|-|TRBJ1-6
CASSANSPLHF
TGTGCCAGCAGTGCCAATTCACCCCTCCACTTT
>TRBV28|-|-|TRBJ2-5
CASRGNQETQYF
TGTGCCAGCAGGGGCAACCAAGAGACCCAGTACTTC
>TRBV20-1|few|-|TRBJ2-5
CSARKGYQETQYF
TGCAGTGCTAGAAAGGGGTACCAAGAGACCCAGTACTTC
>TRBV11-2|once|-|TRBJ2-6
CASSQRQAFSGANVLTF
TGTGCCAGCAGCCAACGACAGGCCTTCTCTGGGGCCAACGTCCTGACTTTC
>TRBV20-1|-|TRBD2|TRBJ2-1
CSARGSGGSRSYNEQFF
TGCAGTGCTAGAGGGTCGGGGGGGTCCCGCTCCTACAATGAGCAGTTCTTC
>TRBV20-1|-|-|TRBJ2-3
CSATSGKGDTQYF
TGCAGTGCTACGTCGGGGAAAGGAGATACGCAGTATTTT
>TRBV25-1|few|-|TRBJ1-4
CASWSGDHEKLFF
TGTGCCAGTTGGAGCGGGGACCATGAAAAACTGTTTTTT
>TRBV5-1|-|TRBD2|TRBJ2-5
CASSRGLAGEETQYF
TGCGCCAGCAGCCGTGGACTAGCGGGGGAAGAGACCCAGTACTTC
>TRBV12-3/TRBV12-4|few|-|TRBJ1-4
CASSSTTGFSEKLFF
TGTGCCAGCAGCTCAACCACAGGGTTTTCTGAAAAACTGTTTTTT
>TRBV11-2|-|-|TRBJ2-5
CASRKGWRETQYF
TGTGCCAGCAGAAAAGGGTGGAGAGAGACCCAGTACTTC
>TRBV3-1|-|-|TRBJ2-4
CASSETGKNIQYF
TGTGCCAGCAGCGAGACAGGAAAAAACATTCAGTACTTC
>TRBV7-2|-|-|TRBJ2-6
CASSLARWRDGANVLTF
TGTGCCAGCAGCTTAGCCCGTTGGCGGGATGGGGCCAACGTCCTGACTTTC
>TRBV3-1|-|TRBD2|TRBJ2-1
CASSQEVGLAGGSYNEQFF
TGTGCCAGCAGCCAAGAAGTAGGACTAGCGGGGGGTAGTTACAATGAGCAGTTCTTC
>TRBV10-2|-|-|TRBJ2-2
CASREVPMGTGELFF
TGCGCCAGCAGGGAAGTCCCAATGGGCACCGGGGAGCTGTTTTTT
>TRBV13|-|TRBD1|TRBJ1-1
CASSPGQGDESTEAFF
TGTGCCAGCAGCCCCGGACAGGGGGATGAGAGCACTGAAGCTTTCTTT
>TRBV12-3/TRBV12-4|few|-|TRBJ2-1
CASTRTENEQFF
TGTGCCAGCACTAGGACAGAGAATGAGCAGTTCTTC
>TRBV5-1|-|TRBD1|TRBJ2-5
CASSSGDRLQETQYF
TGCGCCAGCAGCTCCGGGGACAGGCTCCAAGAGACCCAGTACTTC
>TRBV2|-|TRBD1|TRBJ2-5
CASSVQGERDF
TGTGCCAGCAGTGTCCAGGGGGAGAGGGACTTC
>TRBV5-4|few|TRBD2|TRBJ2-5
CASSLVRLAGGNQETQYF
TGTGCCAGCAGCTTGGTGCGACTAGCGGGGGGGAACCAAGAGACCCAGTACTTC
>TRBV12-5|few|TRBD1|TRBJ2-6
CASGLGTGALSGANVLTF
TGTGCTAGTGGTTTGGGGACAGGGGCCCTTTCTGGGGCCAACGTCCTGACTTTC